The 10 T cell receptor beta chains below all came from one sample that was sequenced in a study of cytomegalovirus exposure and HLA in healthy donors. Amplification used 60 Vbeta primers and 13 Jbeta primers. TCRdb's copy holds only in-frame clones and misses some; the assay was immunoSEQ multiplex PCR. The repertoire includes roughly 120,000 clones, 81% of them detected once, and roughly 2% sits in the top ten. Sequenced material: PBMCs. The source of these receptors is a woman under 40 in good health and CMV-seronegative.

The V and J genes are TRBV25-1 and TRBJ2-1; the D gene is possibly TRBD2 (8 bases). Germline V CDR1 and CDR2: MGHDK, SYGVNS. The CDR3 has 14 amino acids. V was trimmed by 3 bases and J by 10 bases, leaving 16 bases between them. This chain's CDR3 is CASSDRGREEEQFF. DNA for the CDR3: TGTGCCAGCAGTGATAGGGGGCGGGAGGAAGAGCAGTTCTTC.

The gene calls are TRBV6-4 and TRBJ1-2; 7 bases are a match to TRBD1. The CDR3 covers 13 residues. Germline V CDR1 and CDR2: MRHNA, SNTAGT. V trimming: 3 bases; J trimming: 8 bases; junction bases outside the gene matches: 6. CDR3 in amino acids: CASSEATGSGYTF. CDR3 nucleotides: TGTGCCAGCAGTGAGGCGACAGGGAGCGGCTACACCTTC.

The chain joins TRBV4-1 to TRBJ1-4, with unresolved D. The CDR3 length is 15 residues. CDR1 and CDR2 (germline): MGHRA, YSYEKL. Trimming took off 1 base at V and 7 bases at J, with 13 bases between the two ends. The chain's CDR3 is CASSQVAVAGEKLFF. In DNA form, the CDR3 reads TGCGCCAGCAGCCAAGTTGCCGTCGCGGGTGAAAAACTGTTTTTT.

V is TRBV5-1 and J is TRBJ2-4, with TRBD2 matching over 11 bases. The CDR3 totals 15 residues. V gave up 4 bases and J gave up 6 bases; unmatched junction bases: 6. Germline V gives CDR1 SGHRS, CDR2 YFSETQ. CDR3 in amino acids: CASSLTSGNLNIQYF. The CDR3, as DNA: TGCGCCAGCAGCCTGACTAGCGGGAATTTAAACATTCAGTACTTC.

The V and J genes are TRBV19 and TRBJ1-2; 7 bases fit TRBD1. Trimming at V came to 7 bases and at J to 4 bases, leaving 9 bases not matched to a gene. The CDR3 has 14 amino acids. Looked up from germline, CDR1 is LNHDA and CDR2 is SQIVND (reference sequence). The CDR3 DNA reads as TGTGCCAGTATGGGGGACAGACGTATCTATGGCTACACCTTC. Its protein is CASMGDRRIYGYTF.

The V call is TRBV5-4, the J call TRBJ1-2, with TRBD1 matching over 7 bases. The CDR3 length is 13 residues. Losses at the gene ends were 0 bases for V and 7 bases for J; bases not matched to a gene: 3. CDR1 and CDR2 from the germline V gene are SGHNT and YYREEE (reference sequence). The CDR3 here is CASSLEAGGGYTF. In DNA, the CDR3 is TGTGCCAGCAGCTTGGAAGCAGGGGGTGGCTACACCTTC.

To note about this clone: Other nucleotide sequences from this sample produce the same CDR3. The chain carries TRBV5-1 and TRBJ1-5; no clear D. The germline V gene encodes CDR1 SGHRS and CDR2 YFSETQ. V dropped 0 bases and J dropped 4 bases, with 8 bases sitting between them. This CDR3 is 14 amino acids long. The CDR3 loop reads CASSLGAGNQPQHF. The CDR3 coding sequence is TGCGCCAGCAGCTTGGGGGCAGGAAATCAGCCCCAGCATTTT.

The CDR3 DNA is TGTGCCAGCAGAAGACAACAGGGGTTATGGACCGGGGAGCTGTTTTTT. It codes for CASRRQQGLWTGELFF. V usage is TRBV27 and J usage is TRBJ2-2, with TRBD1 matching over 7 bases. Trimming cost V 6 bases and J 5 bases; bases outside gene matches: 12. Per germline, CDR1 MNHEY and CDR2 SMNVEV (reference sequence). This CDR3 is 16 amino acids long.

The chain has TRBV7-9 and TRBJ1-2; 8 bases are shared with TRBD1. The CDR3 length is 17 residues. Germline-derived CDR1 and CDR2 are SEHNR and FQNEAQ (reference sequence). Trimming at V came to 5 bases and at J to 0 bases, leaving 11 bases not matched to a gene. Here the CDR3 reads CASSRPAAGQANYGYTF. The CDR3 nucleotides read TGTGCCAGCAGCCGTCCCGCAGCGGGACAGGCTAACTATGGCTACACCTTC.

The chain has TRBV20-1 and TRBJ2-1; D gene ambiguous. Germline V gene data show CDR1 as DFQATT and CDR2 as SNEGSKA (reference sequence). Trimming stripped 6 bases from V and 4 bases from J, with 4 bases between. The CDR3 spans 10 residues. The CDR3 reads CSAPYNEQFF. CDR3 DNA sequence: TGCAGTGCCCCATACAATGAGCAGTTCTTC.